This TCR beta chain derives from a study of PD-1 blockade in mismatch repair-deficient tumors. Study-level findings and limits: Tumor-resident clones, often absent from pretreatment blood, expanded after pembrolizumab and then contracted.

On this clone: Its specificity is unknown.

Deletions cut 3 bases from V and 9 bases from J, with 22 bases between. This CDR3 contains 17 residues. From germline, CDR1 is SGDLS and CDR2 YYNGEE. Clones were sequenced by immunoSEQ multiplex PCR, and TCRdb holds only the in-frame ones, with some missing. The sample gives about 25,000 clones, approximately 84% of which show up once; approximately 3.1% is in the top ten. The chain joins TRBV9 to TRBJ1-6; D is possibly TRBD1 (6 bases). The TCR was taken from an adult with mismatch repair-deficient cancer. The material sequenced was PBMCs, taken before pembrolizumab treatment. CDR3 nucleotides: TGTGCCAGCAGCGCACGAGGACAGTCGGCTGAGGGTTCACCCCTCCACTTT. Translated: CASSARGQSAEGSPLHF.